The clone carrying this TCR beta chain was observed many times. Its target is unknown. Stable hyperthyroidism meant no ophthalmopathy within 18 months of follow-up. Uncontrolled infections, other autoimmune diseases, pregnancy or lactation barred patients from enrollment. CDR1 is MNHNS and CDR2 is SASEGT in the germline V gene. Trimming shortened V by 4 bases and J by 4 bases, and 13 bases separated the two germline ends. The CDR3 is 14 amino acids. Amplified material comprised TCR beta CDR3 regions derived from RNA transcripts. First-round RT-PCR used HTBI primers; second-round multiplex PCR followed. Each CDR3 protein gets one entry after TCRdb re-called the multiplex PCR reads with MiXCR. The sample carries hundreds of thousands of distinct CDR3 sequences, approximately 21% recorded once. This entry belongs to a study of Graves' ophthalmopathy and Graves' hyperthyroidism. Points from the study as a whole: In predicting ophthalmopathy progression, the model reached over 70% sensitivity and around 72% specificity.

The receptor was isolated from a woman in her late teens or twenties with stable Graves' hyperthyroidism. The chain combines TRBV6-1 with TRBJ1-2, with D possibly TRBD1 on 5 matching bases. Sequenced: peripheral blood. The DNA of the CDR3 is TGTGCCAGCAGTGGCGGGACCCCAGGCTATGGCTACACCTTC. This encodes CASSGGTPGYGYTF.